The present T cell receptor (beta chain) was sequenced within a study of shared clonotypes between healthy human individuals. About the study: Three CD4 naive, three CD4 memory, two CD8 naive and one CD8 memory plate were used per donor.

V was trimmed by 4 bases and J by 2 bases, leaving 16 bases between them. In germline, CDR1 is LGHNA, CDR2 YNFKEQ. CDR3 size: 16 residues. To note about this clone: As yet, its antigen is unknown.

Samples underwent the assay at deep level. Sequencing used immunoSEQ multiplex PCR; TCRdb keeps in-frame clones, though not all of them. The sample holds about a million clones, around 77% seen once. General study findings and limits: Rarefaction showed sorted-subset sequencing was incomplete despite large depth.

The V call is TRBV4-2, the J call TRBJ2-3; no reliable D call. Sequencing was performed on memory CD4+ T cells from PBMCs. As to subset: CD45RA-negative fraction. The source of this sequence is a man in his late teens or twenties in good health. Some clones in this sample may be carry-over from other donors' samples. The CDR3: CASSRVGPAPTDTQYF. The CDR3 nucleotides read TGTGCCAGCAGCCGAGTCGGACCGGCACCCACAGATACGCAGTATTTT.